A selection of T cell receptor beta chains follows, all from one sample in a study of OX40 agonist ivuxolimab in advanced cancers. Method: immunoSEQ multiplex PCR; TCRdb's copy keeps in-frame clones and lacks some. The top ten clones hold 2% to 3% of a sample with around 69,000 clones, about 87% of them seen once. Sequencing was performed on CD4+ or CD8+ T cells sorted from blood, taken in a trial of the OX40 agonist ivuxolimab. The receptors here all came from an adult with an advanced solid tumor such as melanoma, head and neck, liver or kidney cancer. CDR3s include the opening cysteine and the closing phenylalanine or tryptophan. The D gene is left open where the match is weak. Size is omitted from some rows. Given values are once, few, many or a class for expanded clones.

abundance,d_gene,j_gene,v_gene,CDR3nt,CDR3aa
NA,NA,TRBJ1-2,TRBV6-6,TGTGCCAGCAGTTACTCTAACAGTGTGAACTATGGCTACACCTTC,CASSYSNSVNYGYTF
NA,NA,TRBJ2-5,TRBV9,TGTGCCAGCAGCGTAGGGGGGGCGCGGGAAGAGACCCAGTACTTC,CASSVGGAREETQYF
NA,NA,TRBJ1-1,TRBV6-5,TGTGCCAGCAGTTACAATTGGGAGACGAACACTGAAGCTTTCTTT,CASSYNWETNTEAFF
NA,NA,TRBJ1-5,TRBV2,TGTGCCAGCAGGCGGGCCGCCCGAGGTCAGCCCCAGCATTTT,CASRRAARGQPQHF
NA,TRBD1,TRBJ1-1,TRBV29-1,TGCAGCGTGGGGGACAGCACGGAGAACACTGAAGCTTTCTTT,CSVGDSTENTEAFF
NA,NA,TRBJ2-2,TRBV2,TGTGCCAGCAGAGCCCAGGGGTACACCGGGGAGCTGTTTTTT,CASRAQGYTGELFF
NA,NA,TRBJ2-1,TRBV18,TGTGCCAGCTCACCATTAGGGGACTCGGTTTTTGAGCAGTTCTTC,CASSPLGDSVFEQFF
NA,TRBD1,TRBJ1-2,TRBV28,TGTGCCAGCAGTTCCTCTACTCCAGGGGGAAGTAACTATGGCTACACCTTC,CASSSSTPGGSNYGYTF
once,NA,TRBJ2-3,TRBV19,TGTGCCAGTAGAGACAATTGGAGCACAGATACGCAGTATTTT,CASRDNWSTDTQYF
NA,NA,TRBJ1-2,TRBV5-4,TGTGCCAGCAGCTTGGGTCGTCCAGGGACTAACTATGGCTACACCTTC,CASSLGRPGTNYGYTF
NA,NA,TRBJ2-5,TRBV5-1,TGCGCCAGCAGCCCCACTCGGGGGGCGCAAGAGACCCAGTACTTC,CASSPTRGAQETQYF
NA,NA,TRBJ1-2,TRBV7-2,TGTGCCAGCAGCTCGATAAACCCCCGGGCCCAAGGCTACACCTTC,CASSSINPRAQGYTF
NA,NA,TRBJ2-7,TRBV6-5,TGTGCCAGCAGTAATTCCGGGACCCGGATCTACGAGCAGTACTTC,CASSNSGTRIYEQYF
NA,NA,TRBJ2-5,TRBV11-1,TGTGCCAGCAGCCCAATGGAGCAACAAGAGACCCAGTACTTC,CASSPMEQQETQYF
NA,NA,TRBJ2-2,TRBV28,TGTGCCAGCATGGGGAACACCGGGGAGCTGTTTTTT,CASMGNTGELFF
few,TRBD1,TRBJ2-7,TRBV19,TGTGCCACCGCACAGACAGGGAGCTCCTACGAGCAGTACTTC,CATAQTGSSYEQYF
NA,NA,TRBJ2-2,TRBV15,TGTGCCACCAGCAGAGATCTTTTAGCCCCAGGGAACACCGGGGAGCTGTTTTTT,CATSRDLLAPGNTGELFF
NA,NA,TRBJ1-4,TRBV18,TGTGCCAGCTCACGGGGCAACCCAACTAATGAAAAACTGTTTTTT,CASSRGNPTNEKLFF
once,NA,TRBJ2-5,TRBV2,TGTGCCAGCAGTGTGGGGGCTGGTGAGACCCAGTACTTC,CASSVGAGETQYF
NA,TRBD1,TRBJ2-3,TRBV5-1,TGCGCCAGCAGCTTGGAAGACAGGGGGGTAGATACGCAGTATTTT,CASSLEDRGVDTQYF
few,NA,TRBJ2-5,TRBV7-2,TGTGCCAGCAGTCCTCAGGAGGGGGAGGGCGAGACCCAGTACTTC,CASSPQEGEGETQYF
once,TRBD1,TRBJ2-2,TRBV6-4,TGTGCCAGCAGCATCGACAGGGGCAGGGAGCTGTTTTTT,CASSIDRGRELFF
NA,TRBD1,TRBJ2-2,TRBV12-5,TGTGCTAGTGGCATGGGACAGCGAGACACCGGGGAGCTGTTTTTT,CASGMGQRDTGELFF
few,NA,TRBJ2-7,TRBV28,TGTGCCAGCAGCTCTGGACTTTTGAGCTCCTACGAGCAGTACTTC,CASSSGLLSSYEQYF
few,NA,TRBJ1-2,TRBV28,TGTGCCAGCAGTCGGACAACTAACTATGGCTACACCTTC,CASSRTTNYGYTF
NA,NA,TRBJ1-6,TRBV9,TGTGCCAGCAGCGTAGACGTTTATAATTCACCCCTCCACTTT,CASSVDVYNSPLHF
NA,TRBD1,TRBJ1-6,TRBV10-3,TGTGCCATCAGTCGGGACAGGGCAGATAATTCACCCCTCCACTTT,CAISRDRADNSPLHF
NA,TRBD1,TRBJ1-1,TRBV18,TGTGCCAGCTCACCCCCGGGACAGTTAAACACTGAAGCTTTCTTT,CASSPPGQLNTEAFF
NA,NA,TRBJ2-5,TRBV4-3,TGCGCCAGCAGCCAAGAAGTAACGGGTGGGGAGACCCAGTACTTC,CASSQEVTGGETQYF
NA,NA,TRBJ1-5,TRBV5-4,TGTGCCAGCAGCGTACAGGGTAGCAGCAATCAGCCCCAGCATTTT,CASSVQGSSNQPQHF
once,TRBD1,TRBJ1-5,TRBV6-5,TGTGCCAGCAGGGGGACAGGGATCAATCAGCCCCAGCATTTT,CASRGTGINQPQHF
few,NA,TRBJ1-1,TRBV6-4,TGTGCCAGCAGTGAAGGGGGAGTCACTGAAGCTTTCTTT,CASSEGGVTEAFF
NA,NA,TRBJ1-1,TRBV2,TGTGCCAACAGAGGGCACCTGAACACTGAAGCTTTCTTT,CANRGHLNTEAFF
NA,NA,TRBJ1-1,TRBV20-1,TGCAGTGCTCCGGGGAGGGCTGAAGCTTTCTTT,CSAPGRAEAFF
once,NA,TRBJ1-2,TRBV5-6,TGTGCCAGCAGCTTGGCTGAAGGGGTCTATGGCTACACCTTC,CASSLAEGVYGYTF
once,NA,TRBJ2-3,TRBV5-1,TGCGCCAGCAGCCGTACGCAGGGTTTCCCAGATACGCAGTATTTT,CASSRTQGFPDTQYF
NA,NA,TRBJ1-2,TRBV6-5,TGTGCCAGCAGTTACTCGGGCACTAACTATGGCTACACCTTC,CASSYSGTNYGYTF
NA,NA,TRBJ1-1,TRBV28,TGTGCCAGCAATTTGGGTTTGACTGAAGCTTTCTTT,CASNLGLTEAFF
NA,TRBD1,TRBJ1-2,TRBV5-1,TGCGCCAGCAGCTTGCCTGGACAGGGGGCGGGTGGCTACACCTTC,CASSLPGQGAGGYTF
NA,NA,TRBJ1-1,TRBV6-6,TGTGCCAGCAGACAGAGCTGGCTGGACACTGAAGCTTTCTTT,CASRQSWLDTEAFF
NA,TRBD2,TRBJ2-7,TRBV15,TGTGCCACCAGCAGAGAAGCTAGCGGGGCCCGCTACGAGCAGTACTTC,CATSREASGARYEQYF
NA,NA,TRBJ2-1,TRBV18,TGTGCCAGCTCTACGGAGGACACCACTAATGAGCAGTTCTTC,CASSTEDTTNEQFF
NA,NA,TRBJ1-4,TRBV19,TGTGCCAGTAGTATACAGGGAAATGAAAAACTGTTTTTT,CASSIQGNEKLFF
few,NA,TRBJ1-3,TRBV19,TGTGCCAGTAGTATCGGGGACACTGGAAACACCATATATTTT,CASSIGDTGNTIYF
NA,NA,TRBJ2-7,TRBV6-5,TGTGCCAGCAGTTACAGGGCCGGACAGAACTACGAGCAGTACTTC,CASSYRAGQNYEQYF
NA,NA,TRBJ2-5,TRBV30,TGTGCCTGGAGTCGGGGAGGGGGACCCCAAGAGACCCAGTACTTC,CAWSRGGGPQETQYF
NA,NA,TRBJ2-6,TRBV28,TGTGCCAGCAGTTTATGGGCAGGGGCGGCCGGGGCCAACGTCCTGACTTTC,CASSLWAGAAGANVLTF
NA,TRBD1,TRBJ2-5,TRBV19,TGTGCCAGTAGTCCTCTCCGACAGGGGGCGGCGGAGACCCAGTACTTC,CASSPLRQGAAETQYF
few,TRBD1,TRBJ2-6,TRBV7-3,TGTGCCAGCAGCCCCCGGACAGGGGGCGCGGACCAACGTTCTGGGGCCAACGTCCTGACTTTC,CASSPRTGGADQRSGANVLTF
few,TRBD1,TRBJ2-3,TRBV28,TGTGCCAGCAGTTCCGGGACAGAACAAGATACGCAGTATTTT,CASSSGTEQDTQYF
NA,NA,TRBJ1-2,TRBV6-5,TGTGCCAGCAGTTACGCTTCTGTCTCAGACTATGGCTACACCTTC,CASSYASVSDYGYTF
NA,NA,TRBJ2-5,TRBV5-1,TGCGCCAGCAGCTTGAGGGCAGCCGGGGAGACCCAGTACTTC,CASSLRAAGETQYF
NA,TRBD1,TRBJ1-5,TRBV7-9,TGTGCCAGCAGTCCTATTGGACAGGCTAATCAGCCCCAGCATTTT,CASSPIGQANQPQHF
NA,TRBD2,TRBJ2-3,TRBV9,TGTGCCAGCAGCGTAGGCCTAGCGGGGGCCTCAGATACGCAGTATTTT,CASSVGLAGASDTQYF
NA,NA,TRBJ2-1,TRBV29-1,TGCAGCGGGGGCGGGGGCAGGGACTACAATGAGCAGTTCTTC,CSGGGGRDYNEQFF